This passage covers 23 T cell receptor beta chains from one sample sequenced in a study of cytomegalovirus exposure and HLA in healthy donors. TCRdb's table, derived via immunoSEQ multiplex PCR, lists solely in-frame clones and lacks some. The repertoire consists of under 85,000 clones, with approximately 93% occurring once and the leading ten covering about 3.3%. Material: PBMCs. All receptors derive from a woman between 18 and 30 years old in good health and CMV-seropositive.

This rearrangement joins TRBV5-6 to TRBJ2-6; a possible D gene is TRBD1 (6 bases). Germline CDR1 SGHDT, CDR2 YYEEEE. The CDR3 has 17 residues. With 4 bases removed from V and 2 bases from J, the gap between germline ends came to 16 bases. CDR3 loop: CASSPPTGTTGANVLTF. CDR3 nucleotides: TGTGCCAGCAGCCCCCCTACAGGGACCACTGGGGCCAACGTCCTGACTTTC.

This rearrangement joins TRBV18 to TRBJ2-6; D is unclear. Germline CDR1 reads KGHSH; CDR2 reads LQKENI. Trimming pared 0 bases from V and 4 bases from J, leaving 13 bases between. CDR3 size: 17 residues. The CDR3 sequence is CASSPPKLSSGANVLTF. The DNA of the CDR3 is TGTGCCAGCTCACCACCGAAACTTTCCTCCGGGGCCAACGTCCTGACTTTC.

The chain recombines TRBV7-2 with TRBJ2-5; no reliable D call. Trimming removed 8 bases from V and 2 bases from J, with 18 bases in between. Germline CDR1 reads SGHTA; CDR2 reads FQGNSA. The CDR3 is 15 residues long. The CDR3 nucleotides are TGTGCCAGCCTCCTATCCGGAGCTCGGCAAGAGACCCAGTACTTC. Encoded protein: CASLLSGARQETQYF.

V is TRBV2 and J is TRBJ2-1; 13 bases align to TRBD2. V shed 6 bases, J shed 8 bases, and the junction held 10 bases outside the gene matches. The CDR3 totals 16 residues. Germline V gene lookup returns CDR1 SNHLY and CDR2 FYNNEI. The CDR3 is CASRRTGTSGVYEQFF. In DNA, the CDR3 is TGTGCCAGCAGGAGAACCGGGACTAGCGGGGTCTATGAGCAGTTCTTC.

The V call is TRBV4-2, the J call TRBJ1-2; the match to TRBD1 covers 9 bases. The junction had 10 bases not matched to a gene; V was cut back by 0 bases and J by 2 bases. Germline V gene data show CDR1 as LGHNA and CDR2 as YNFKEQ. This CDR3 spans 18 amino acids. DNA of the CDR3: TGTGCCAGCAGCCAAGACTGGCTGGGACAGGGATTCAACTATGGCTACACCTTC. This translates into CASSQDWLGQGFNYGYTF.

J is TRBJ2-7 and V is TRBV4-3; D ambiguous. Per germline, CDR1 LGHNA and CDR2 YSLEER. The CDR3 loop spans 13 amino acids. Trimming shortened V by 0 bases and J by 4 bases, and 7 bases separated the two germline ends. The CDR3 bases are TGCGCCAGCAGCCAAGAACCCGGGTACGAGCAGTACTTC. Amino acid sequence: CASSQEPGYEQYF.

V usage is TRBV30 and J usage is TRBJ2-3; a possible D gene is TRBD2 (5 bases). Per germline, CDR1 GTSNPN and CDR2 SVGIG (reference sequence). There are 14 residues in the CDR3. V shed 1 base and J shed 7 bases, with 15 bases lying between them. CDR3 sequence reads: CAWSEGLRGYTQYF. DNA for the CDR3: TGTGCCTGGAGTGAGGGCCTTCGCGGGTATACGCAGTATTTT.

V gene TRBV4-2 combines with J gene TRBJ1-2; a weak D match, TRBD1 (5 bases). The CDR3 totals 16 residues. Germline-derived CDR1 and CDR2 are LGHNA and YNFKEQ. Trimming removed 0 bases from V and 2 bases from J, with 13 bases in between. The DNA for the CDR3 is TGTGCCAGCAGCCAAGATCAAATCCGGGGGAACTATGGCTACACCTTC. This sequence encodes CASSQDQIRGNYGYTF.

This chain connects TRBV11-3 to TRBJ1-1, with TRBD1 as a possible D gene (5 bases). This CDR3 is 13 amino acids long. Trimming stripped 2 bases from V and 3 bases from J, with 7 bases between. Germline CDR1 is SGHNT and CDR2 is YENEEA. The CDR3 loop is CASSLRRDTEAFF. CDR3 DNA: TGTGCCAGCAGCTTACGCAGGGACACTGAAGCTTTCTTT.

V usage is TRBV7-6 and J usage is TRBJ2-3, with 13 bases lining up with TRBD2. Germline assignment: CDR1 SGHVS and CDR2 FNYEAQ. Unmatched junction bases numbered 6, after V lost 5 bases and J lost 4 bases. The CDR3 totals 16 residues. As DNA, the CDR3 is TGTGCCAGCAGCCCGCGGACTAGCGGGAGCTCAGATACGCAGTATTTT. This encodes CASSPRTSGSSDTQYF.

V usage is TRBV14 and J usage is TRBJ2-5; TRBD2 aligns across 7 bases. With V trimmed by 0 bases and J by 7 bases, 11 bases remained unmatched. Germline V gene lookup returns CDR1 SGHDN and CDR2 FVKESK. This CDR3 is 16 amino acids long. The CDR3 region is CASSQDIWAGEGTQYF. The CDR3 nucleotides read TGTGCCAGCAGCCAAGATATTTGGGCGGGAGAGGGGACCCAGTACTTC.

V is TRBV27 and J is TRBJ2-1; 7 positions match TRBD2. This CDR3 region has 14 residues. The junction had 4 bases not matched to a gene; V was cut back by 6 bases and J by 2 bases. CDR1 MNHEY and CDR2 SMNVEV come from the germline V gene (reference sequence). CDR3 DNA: TGTGCCAGCAGCCGGGAGGAAACCTACAATGAGCAGTTCTTC. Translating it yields CASSREETYNEQFF.

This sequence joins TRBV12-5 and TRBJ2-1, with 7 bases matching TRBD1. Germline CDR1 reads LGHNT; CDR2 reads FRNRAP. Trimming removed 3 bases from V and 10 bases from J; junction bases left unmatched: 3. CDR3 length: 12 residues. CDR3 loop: CASGLGTDEQFF. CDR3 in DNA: TGTGCTAGTGGTTTAGGGACAGACGAGCAGTTCTTC.

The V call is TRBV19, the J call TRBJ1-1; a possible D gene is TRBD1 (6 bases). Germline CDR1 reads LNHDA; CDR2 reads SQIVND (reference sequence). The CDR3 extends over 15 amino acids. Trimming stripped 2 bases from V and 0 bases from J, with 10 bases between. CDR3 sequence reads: CASSIRTELNTEAFF. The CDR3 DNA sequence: TGTGCCAGTAGTATAAGGACAGAGCTGAACACTGAAGCTTTCTTT.

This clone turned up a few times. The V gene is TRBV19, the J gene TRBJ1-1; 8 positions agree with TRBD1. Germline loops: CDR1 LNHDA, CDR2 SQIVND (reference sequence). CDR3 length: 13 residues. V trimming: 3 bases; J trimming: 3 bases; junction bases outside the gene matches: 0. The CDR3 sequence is CASSMDRDTEAFF. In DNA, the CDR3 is TGTGCCAGTAGTATGGACAGGGACACTGAAGCTTTCTTT.

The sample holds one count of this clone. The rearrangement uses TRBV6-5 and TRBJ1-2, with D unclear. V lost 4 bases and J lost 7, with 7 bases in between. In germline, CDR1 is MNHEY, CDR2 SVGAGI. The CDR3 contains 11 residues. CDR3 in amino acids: CASSFEGGYTF. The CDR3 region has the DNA TGTGCCAGCAGTTTCGAGGGTGGCTACACCTTC.

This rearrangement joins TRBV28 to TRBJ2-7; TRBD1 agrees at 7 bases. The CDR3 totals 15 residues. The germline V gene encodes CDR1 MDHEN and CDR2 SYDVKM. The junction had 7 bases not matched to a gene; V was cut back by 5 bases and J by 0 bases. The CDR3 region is CASSTPTGSSYEQYF. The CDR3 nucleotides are TGTGCCAGCAGTACTCCGACAGGGAGCTCCTACGAGCAGTACTTC.

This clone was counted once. Written as DNA, the CDR3 is TGTGCCGGGCGACAGGGGGCGAACACCGGGGAGCTGTTTTTT. Protein: CAGRQGANTGELFF. The chain joins TRBV7-8 to TRBJ2-2, with 9 bases matching TRBD1. Unmatched junction bases numbered 4, after V lost 11 bases and J lost 0 bases. There are 14 residues in the CDR3. Germline V lookup: CDR1 SGHVS, CDR2 FQNEAQ. The full variable domain, its missing parts supplied by reference TRBV7-8 and TRBJ2-2, is GAGVSQSPRYKVAKRGQDVALRCDPISGHVSLFWYQQALGQGPEFLTYFQNEAQLDKSGLPSDRFFAERPEGSVSTLKIQRTQQEDSAVYLCAGRQGANTGELFFGEGSRLTVL.

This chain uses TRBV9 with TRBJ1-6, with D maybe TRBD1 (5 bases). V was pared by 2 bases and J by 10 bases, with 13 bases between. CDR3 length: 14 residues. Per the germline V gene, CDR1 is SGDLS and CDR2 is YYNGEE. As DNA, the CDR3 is TGTGCCAGCAGCGTTGGACAAGACGAATCACCCCTCCACTTT. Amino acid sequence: CASSVGQDESPLHF.

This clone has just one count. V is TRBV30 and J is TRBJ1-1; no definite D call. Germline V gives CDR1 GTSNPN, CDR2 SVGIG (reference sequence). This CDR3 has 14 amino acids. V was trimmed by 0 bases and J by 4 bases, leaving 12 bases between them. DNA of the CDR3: TGTGCCTGGAGTGTAGTAGCCCTGGCCACTGAAGCTTTCTTT. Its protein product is CAWSVVALATEAFF.

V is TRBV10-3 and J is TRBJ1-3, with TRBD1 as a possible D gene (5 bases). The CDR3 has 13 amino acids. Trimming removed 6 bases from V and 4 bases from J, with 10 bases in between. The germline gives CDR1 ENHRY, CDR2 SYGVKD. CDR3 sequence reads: CAIRGAEGNTIYF. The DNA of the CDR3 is TGTGCCATCAGAGGGGCCGAAGGAAACACCATATATTTT.

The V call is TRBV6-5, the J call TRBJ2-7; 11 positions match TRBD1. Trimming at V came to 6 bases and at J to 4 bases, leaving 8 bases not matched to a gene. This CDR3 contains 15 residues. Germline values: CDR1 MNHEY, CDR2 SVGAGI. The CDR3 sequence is CASSRPGTGGYEQYF. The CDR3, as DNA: TGTGCCAGCAGCCGTCCCGGGACAGGGGGATACGAGCAGTACTTC.

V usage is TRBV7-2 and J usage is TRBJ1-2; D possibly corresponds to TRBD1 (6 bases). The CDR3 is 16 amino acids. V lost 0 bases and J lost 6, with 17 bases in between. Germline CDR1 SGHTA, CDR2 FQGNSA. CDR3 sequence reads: CASSLAGGTGINGYTF. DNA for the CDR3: TGTGCCAGCAGCTTAGCAGGGGGTACCGGGATCAATGGCTACACCTTC.